The present entry profiles one T cell receptor (beta chain) with its context. What it binds is unknown. The data originate from a study of shared clonotypes between healthy human individuals. Every donor, a Caucasian adult, lived in Nashville, Tennessee. Points from the study as a whole: Since donors were few, the genetic and exposure-history diversity represented was limited.

V was clipped by 6 bases and J by 0 bases; unmatched bases: 8. The CDR3 is made up of 15 amino acids. Germline lookup yields CDR1 MNHNY and CDR2 SVGAGI (reference sequence). Deep level was the assay's run setting. Assay used: immunoSEQ multiplex PCR; TCRdb lists only in-frame clones, some missing. The profile shows some 680,000 clones, around three quarters of them singletons. The chain recombines TRBV6-6 with TRBJ2-7; 7 bases align to TRBD2. The sequence came from a woman in her twenties or thirties in good health. Sequencing was carried out using memory CD4+ T cells sorted from blood. Subset noted: CD45RA-negative fraction. The CDR3 protein is CASRSGVAGSYEQYF. CDR3 DNA sequence: TGTGCCAGCAGGTCCGGGGTAGCGGGCTCCTACGAGCAGTACTTC.